These 7 T cell receptor beta chains were all obtained from the same sample, sequenced in a study of blood T cells in healthy people across ages. PCR was performed a second time for 7 to 11 cycles using a sample-barcoded 5' primer and a J-beta primer mix. TCRdb called the 5' RACE reads again in MiXCR, with one record for every CDR3 protein. The data show about 780,000 distinct CDR3 sequences, around 50% seen once. The sequenced sample was blood. The receptors derive from a man aged 80 or over in good health.

This clonotype showed up many times. The J gene is TRBJ2-5, the V gene TRBV10-3; 7 bases map to TRBD2. The germline V gene encodes CDR1 ENHRY and CDR2 SYGVKD. The CDR3 covers 14 residues. With 2 bases clipped from V and 3 bases from J, the junction kept 3 bases outside the gene matches. The CDR3 DNA sequence: TGTGCCATCAGTGAGGCGGGACTAAAAGAGACCCAGTACTTC. Amino acids: CAISEAGLKETQYF.

The chain uses TRBV20-1 and TRBJ2-1; weak D call: TRBD2 (5 bases). Germline V gives CDR1 DFQATT, CDR2 SNEGSKA (reference sequence). Trimming pared 3 bases from V and 8 bases from J, leaving 17 bases between. CDR3 length: 14 residues. The CDR3 sequence: CSASGGGPGYEQFF. CDR3 sequence (DNA): TGCAGTGCTAGTGGAGGAGGACCGGGGTATGAGCAGTTCTTC.

The chain joins TRBV20-1 to TRBJ2-1; 12 bases are a match to TRBD2. CDR1 and CDR2 from the germline V gene are DFQATT and SNEGSKA (reference sequence). V shed 5 bases, J shed 7 bases, and the junction held 9 bases outside the gene matches. The CDR3 totals 15 residues. The CDR3 DNA follows: TGCAGTGCTGCCCCCGCTAGCGGGGGGGCGAATGAGCAGTTCTTC. Its protein product is CSAAPASGGANEQFF.

This clonotype was counted at least ten times. The chain joins TRBV27 to TRBJ2-7, with D unresolved. The CDR3 sequence is 13 residues long. V lost 6 bases, J lost 2 bases, and 11 bases lay in between. Germline V lookup: CDR1 MNHEY, CDR2 SMNVEV (reference sequence). CDR3 bases: TGTGCCAGCAGCCCCTCACGAACCTACGAGCAGTACTTC. It specifies CASSPSRTYEQYF.

At least ten counts were recorded for this clonotype. J is TRBJ2-1 and V is TRBV4-1; D tentatively fits TRBD1 or TRBD2 (6 bases each). CDR1 and CDR2 (germline): MGHRA, YSYEKL. V was pared by 2 bases and J by 5 bases, with 10 bases between. This CDR3 has 14 amino acids. The CDR3 DNA reads TGCGCCAGCAGCCAACGGAGGGGGGACAATGAGCAGTTCTTC. As protein: CASSQRRGDNEQFF.

The table lists this clonotype with a few counts. This sequence joins TRBV27 and TRBJ2-3; D may be TRBD1 (5 bases). V dropped 0 bases and J dropped 2 bases, with 9 bases sitting between them. Germline V gene lookup returns CDR1 MNHEY and CDR2 SMNVEV (reference sequence). The CDR3 sequence is 15 residues long. CDR3 sequence (DNA): TGTGCCAGCAGTTTATCCGGACACTCCACAGATACGCAGTATTTT. This encodes CASSLSGHSTDTQYF.

The chain links TRBV18 to TRBJ2-5; 8 bases match TRBD1. The DNA end favors TRBJ2-7, so the J call may be wrong. The CDR3 contains 15 residues. Per the germline V gene, CDR1 is KGHSH and CDR2 is LQKENI. The CDR3 here is CASSPPRGQGYEQYF. CDR3 DNA sequence: TGTGCCAGCTCACCACCGCGCGGACAGGGTTACGAGCAGTACTTC.